The 8 T cell receptor beta chains below were found in one sample sequenced in a study of shared clonotypes between healthy human individuals. Method: immunoSEQ multiplex PCR; TCRdb's copy keeps in-frame clones and lacks some. This table has roughly 1 million clones, around 75% appearing once. What was sequenced was memory CD4+ T cells sorted from blood. Subset specified: CD45RA-negative fraction. These receptors all stem from a man aged 18 to 35 in good health.

The V and J genes are TRBV5-1 and TRBJ2-7; tentative D call: TRBD2 (5 bases). The V gene's germline CDR1 is SGHRS and CDR2 YFSETQ. V lost 2 bases to trimming and J lost 0 bases, with 12 bases between them. The CDR3 is 15 residues long. The CDR3 sequence: CASSLGSESSYEQYF. The CDR3 DNA follows: TGCGCCAGCAGCTTAGGTAGCGAGAGCTCCTACGAGCAGTACTTC.

This chain connects TRBV6-1 to TRBJ2-2; no clear D gene. CDR1 and CDR2 (germline): MNHNS, SASEGT. The CDR3 is 16 amino acids. V lost 0 bases and J lost 6, with 14 bases in between. The CDR3 coding sequence is TGTGCCAGCAGTGAAGCCCTAGGCCATTTCGCCGGGGAGCTGTTTTTT. Protein product: CASSEALGHFAGELFF.

This clone was observed a single time. A single base is all that separates this from a far larger clone, so a read error is likely. The V and J genes are TRBV7-2 and TRBJ2-3; the D is unclear. Trimming removed 4 bases from V and 2 bases from J, with 4 bases in between. CDR1 and CDR2 (germline): SGHTA, FQGNSA. The CDR3 is made up of 12 amino acids. The DNA for the CDR3 is TGTGCCAGCAGCTGGGCCACAGATACGCAGTATTTT. This encodes CASSWATDTQYF.

The rearrangement uses TRBV9 and TRBJ1-2; TRBD1 might be the D (6 bases). Per germline, CDR1 SGDLS and CDR2 YYNGEE. V was pared by 4 bases and J by 7 bases, with 17 bases between. CDR3 size: 14 residues. The chain's CDR3 is CASSPSGGGGGYTF. In DNA form, the CDR3 reads TGTGCCAGCAGCCCCAGTGGGGGCGGAGGTGGCTACACCTTC.

This clone showed up just once. The chain recombines TRBV27 with TRBJ2-3; either TRBD1 or TRBD2 may supply D (6 bases each). V was clipped by 2 bases and J by 7 bases, with 16 bases between them. The CDR3 totals 15 residues. From germline, CDR1 is MNHEY and CDR2 SMNVEV (reference sequence). The CDR3 region has the DNA TGTGCCAGCAGTTTAAGACTAGTGGGGGCTAATACGCAGTATTTT. Translating gives CASSLRLVGANTQYF.

The rearrangement uses TRBV7-9 and TRBJ1-1, with 7 bases lining up with TRBD1. The CDR3 consists of 13 residues. The J segment lost 11 bases and the V segment lost 1 base, leaving 7 bases of the junction unmatched. CDR1 is SEHNR, CDR2 FQNEAQ, per germline (reference sequence). The CDR3, as DNA: TGTGCCAGCAGCTTAGGGTCGACAGGGCAGGCTTTCTTT. Translating gives CASSLGSTGQAFF.

This sequence joins TRBV4-3 and TRBJ2-3; 8 bases line up with TRBD1. Germline V CDR1 and CDR2: LGHNA, YSLEER. Losses at the gene ends were 6 bases for V and 0 bases for J; bases not matched to a gene: 2. CDR3 length: 14 amino acids. The CDR3 nucleotides are TGCGCCAGCAGGCGACAGGGGAGCACAGATACGCAGTATTTT. Amino acids: CASRRQGSTDTQYF.

The rearrangement joins TRBV6-1 to TRBJ2-3; 10 bases map to TRBD2. This CDR3 is 15 amino acids long. The trim removed 7 bases at V and 6 bases at J, leaving 10 bases unmatched. Per germline, CDR1 MNHNS and CDR2 SASEGT. CDR3 residues: CASKSLAGPRDTQYF. CDR3 coding DNA: TGTGCCAGCAAATCACTAGCGGGGCCCCGGGATACGCAGTATTTT.